These 24 T cell receptor beta chains share one sample of origin, sequenced in a study of early T cells in non-severe SARS-CoV-2 infection. TCRdb reprocessed the 5' RACE reads via MiXCR and lists one record per CDR3 protein. This table has under 30,000 distinct CDR3 sequences, approximately 4.8% appearing once. The sequencing sample was made of whole blood. Every receptor here comes from an adult who was a healthcare worker with PCR-confirmed SARS-CoV-2 infection or an uninfected control (not recorded which).

On this clonotype itself: A much larger clonotype is one base distant, so this may be a read error. The chain recombines TRBV7-9 with TRBJ2-1, with unresolved D. CDR1 and CDR2 from the germline V gene are SEHNR and FQNEAQ (reference sequence). The CDR3 totals 12 residues. The V end lost 5 bases, the J end lost 9 bases, and 11 bases lay between the germline ends. The DNA of the CDR3 is TGTGCCAGCAGCATCGAGCGCGGTGAGCAGTTCTTC. Encoded protein: CASSIERGEQFF.

In this sample, this clonotype turned up many times. At one boundary the junction diverges from the germline segment, which might be a read error. V and J are TRBV2 and TRBJ1-4; D is ambiguous. From germline, CDR1 is SNHLY and CDR2 FYNNEI. The CDR3 is 13 amino acids. CDR3 amino acids: CATSRAEREKLFF. Written as DNA, the CDR3 is TGTGCCACCAGTCGGGCCGAGCGGGAAAAACTGTTTTTT.

This clonotype was counted at least ten times. The J gene is TRBJ1-2, the V gene TRBV7-2; no definite D call. Germline values: CDR1 SGHTA, CDR2 FQGNSA. This CDR3 comprises 14 residues. V lost 1 base and J lost 7, with 13 bases in between. CDR3 coding DNA: TGTGCCAGCAGCTTAGAAGGTAGAGGTTCTGGCTACACCTTC. Its translation: CASSLEGRGSGYTF.

This clonotype was counted many times. This chain connects TRBV7-2 to TRBJ2-5; D might be TRBD1 or TRBD2, each matching 5 bases. Germline CDR1 SGHTA, CDR2 FQGNSA. CDR3 length equals 15 residues. V was pared by 1 base and J by 5 bases, with 14 bases between. CDR3 in DNA: TGTGCCAGCAGCTTAGTTCGAGGGACGGAGGAGACCCAGTACTTC. Translation gives CASSLVRGTEETQYF.

This clonotype is medium-sized within its sample. The chain joins TRBV6-5 to TRBJ2-2, with no clear D. Germline V gene data show CDR1 as MNHEY and CDR2 as SVGAGI. V was clipped by 6 bases and J by 1 base, with 3 bases between them. The CDR3 runs 12 residues. Here the CDR3 DNA reads TGTGCCAGCAGCCGGAACACCGGGGAGCTGTTTTTT. Amino acids: CASSRNTGELFF.

This clonotype was seen many times. The chain has TRBV5-1 and TRBJ2-2; D may be TRBD2 (5 bases). CDR1 is SGHRS, CDR2 YFSETQ, per germline. This CDR3 region has 15 residues. The V gene lost 2 bases and the J gene lost 5 bases, with 13 bases spanning the gap. CDR3 protein: CASSFGMSGTGELFF. DNA for the CDR3: TGCGCCAGCAGCTTCGGGATGTCCGGGACCGGGGAGCTGTTTTTT. Based on the CDR3 plus reference TRBV5-1 and TRBJ2-2, the full variable domain is KAGVTQTPRYLIKTRGQQVTLSCSPISGHRSVSWYQQTPGQGLQFLFEYFSETQRNKGNFPGRFSGRQFSNSRSEMNVSTLELGDSALYLCASSFGMSGTGELFFGEGSRLTVL.

This clonotype was seen only a few times. The chain carries TRBV24-1 and TRBJ2-5; the D gene could be TRBD1 or TRBD2 (5 bases each). This CDR3 is built from 14 residues. V was pared by 4 bases and J by 0 bases, with 8 bases between. Looked up from germline, CDR1 is KGHDR and CDR2 is SFDVKD. The DNA of the CDR3 is TGTGCCACCAGTGACCGGGGCTACCAAGAGACCCAGTACTTC. Translation gives CATSDRGYQETQYF.

This clonotype was counted only a few times. The rearrangement joins TRBV7-8 to TRBJ2-1, with 13 bases fitting TRBD2. V lost 2 bases to trimming and J lost 7 bases; unmatched junction nucleotides: 8. The CDR3 runs to 17 residues. Germline V gene sequence: CDR1 SGHVS, CDR2 FQNEAQ. As DNA, the CDR3 is TGTGCCAGCAGCTTAAACCCGGGACTAGCGGGGTCTAATGAGCAGTTCTTC. Encoded protein: CASSLNPGLAGSNEQFF.

This clonotype has a handful of counts. The chain joins TRBV7-2 to TRBJ1-2; 7 nucleotides align to TRBD1. CDR1 and CDR2 from the germline V gene are SGHTA and FQGNSA. The CDR3 is 13 amino acids. V was pared by 5 bases and J by 4 bases, with 4 bases of the junction left unmatched. CDR3 DNA: TGTGCCAGCAGCCCGAGACAGGGCTATGGCTACACCTTC. It codes for CASSPRQGYGYTF.

This clonotype was detected only a few times. The rearrangement uses TRBV29-1 and TRBJ1-1, with 7 bases fitting TRBD1. Per the germline V gene, CDR1 is SQVTM and CDR2 is ANQGSEA. This CDR3 region has 12 residues. The ends lost 7 bases at V and 6 bases at J; junction bases unmatched: 8. The CDR3 nucleotides are TGCAGCGAGGGGGCAGTGACCGCTGAAGCTTTCTTT. As protein: CSEGAVTAEAFF.

There are many counts of this clonotype. J is TRBJ1-2 and V is TRBV4-2, with 11 bases fitting TRBD1. The length of the CDR3 is 19 residues. After removal of 1 base from V and 2 bases from J, the junction contained 12 bases not matched to a gene. From germline, CDR1 is LGHNA and CDR2 YNFKEQ. In nucleotides, the CDR3 is TGTGCCAGCAGCCAAGGAGGGACAGGGGGATTAGCTAAGAACTATGGCTACACCTTC. Its translation is CASSQGGTGGLAKNYGYTF.

This clonotype was seen at least ten times. This sequence joins TRBV7-9 and TRBJ2-7; 9 bases are shared with TRBD1. Per germline, CDR1 SEHNR and CDR2 FQNEAQ (reference sequence). J was trimmed by 4 bases and V by 5 bases; bases with no gene match: 12. The CDR3 length is 16 residues. CDR3 sequence (DNA): TGTGCCAGCAGCCGCTTCGCGGGGGACAGGGTGTACGAGCAGTACTTC. Translating gives CASSRFAGDRVYEQYF.

This clonotype was counted ten times or more. V usage is TRBV29-1 and J usage is TRBJ1-1; 8 nucleotides align to TRBD1. After removal of 6 bases from V and 5 bases from J, the junction contained 2 bases not matched to a gene. Germline V gene sequence: CDR1 SQVTM, CDR2 ANQGSEA. The CDR3 runs to 11 residues. Written as DNA, the CDR3 is TGCAGCGTCAGGGGGCGGACTGAAGCTTTCTTT. Its translation: CSVRGRTEAFF.

This clonotype was seen ten or more times. The chain uses TRBV12-3 or TRBV12-4 and TRBJ1-1; 7 bases are shared with TRBD1. There are 14 residues in the CDR3. V dropped 6 bases and J dropped 7; count of bases not matched to a gene: 11. The CDR3 here is CASSLQGKENEAFF. CDR3 DNA: TGTGCCAGCAGCCTACAGGGGAAGGAAAATGAAGCTTTCTTT.

Concerning this clonotype itself: A much larger clone differs by one base, so this may be a read error. The chain has TRBV14 and TRBJ1-1; D is undetermined. Germline loops: CDR1 SGHDN, CDR2 FVKESK. The CDR3 runs to 13 residues. The chain's CDR3 is CTSSQGLSVAAFF. The CDR3 nucleotides are TGTACCAGCAGCCAAGGATTGAGTGTGGCGGCTTTCTTT.

This clonotype was counted between two and nine times. V usage is TRBV4-1 and J usage is TRBJ1-2, with 7 bases identical to TRBD1. Unmatched junction bases numbered 18, after V lost 0 bases and J lost 8 bases. The germline gives CDR1 MGHRA, CDR2 YSYEKL. The CDR3 contains 18 residues. As DNA, the CDR3 is TGCGCCAGCAGCCAAGAAATTTTCCGCTTCGACAGGGCGAGAGGCTACACCTTC. This translates into CASSQEIFRFDRARGYTF.

This clonotype was seen repeatedly, ten times or more. The genes are TRBV14 and TRBJ1-6; D perhaps matches TRBD1 (5 bases). This CDR3 has 16 amino acids. CDR1 SGHDN and CDR2 FVKESK come from the germline V gene. V was clipped by 1 base and J by 2 bases, with 9 bases between them. This CDR3 reads CASSQVGTAYNSPLHF. CDR3 nucleotide sequence: TGTGCCAGCAGCCAAGTGGGGACCGCCTATAATTCACCCCTCCACTTT. The full variable domain, its missing parts supplied by reference TRBV14 and TRBJ1-6, is EAGVTQFPSHSVIEKGQTVTLRCDPISGHDNLYWYRRVMGKEIKFLLHFVKESKQDESGMPNNRFLAERTGGTYSTLKVQPAELEDSGVYFCASSQVGTAYNSPLHFGNGTRLTVT.

This clonotype was seen repeatedly, ten times or more. This sequence joins TRBV30 and TRBJ2-5; no firm D call. Germline lookup yields CDR1 GTSNPN and CDR2 SVGIG (reference sequence). The CDR3 is made up of 11 amino acids. The V and J ends lost 2 bases and 9 bases respectively, with 10 bases between them. The CDR3 loop is CAWSTAAAQYF. CDR3 coding DNA: TGTGCCTGGAGTACCGCTGCGGCCCAGTACTTC.

This clonotype was found a few times. The DNA of the CDR3 is TGTGCCACCAGCAGAGGAGTGGGAGCTGGGGCCAACGTCCTGACTTTC. Translation gives CATSRGVGAGANVLTF. J is TRBJ2-6 and V is TRBV15; D possibly corresponds to TRBD2 (5 bases). The germline V gene encodes CDR1 LNHNV and CDR2 YYDKDF (reference sequence). Trimming shortened V by 1 base and J by 2 bases, and 9 bases separated the two germline ends. The CDR3 runs 16 residues.

This clonotype was picked up a small number of times. This rearrangement joins TRBV25-1 to TRBJ2-7; 13 positions agree with TRBD2. V trimming: 5 bases; J trimming: 5 bases; junction bases outside the gene matches: 12. Germline V lookup: CDR1 MGHDK, CDR2 SYGVNS. This CDR3 is built from 17 residues. The CDR3 DNA follows: TGTGCCAGCAGTCGGGGACTAGCGGGGAAGAGCGGGAACGAGCAGTACTTC. The encoded protein is CASSRGLAGKSGNEQYF.

In its sample, this clonotype was seen many times. The chain carries TRBV4-1 and TRBJ1-1; D perhaps matches TRBD1 (6 bases). The CDR3 is made up of 13 amino acids. Germline lookup yields CDR1 MGHRA and CDR2 YSYEKL. Trimming cost V 6 bases and J 4 bases, with 12 bases left between them. This chain's CDR3 is CASSRGASTEAFF. CDR3 in DNA: TGCGCCAGCAGTAGGGGGGCGAGCACTGAAGCTTTCTTT.

This clonotype was seen many times. The CDR3 DNA reads TGCGCCAGCACCCTAGGCGCCTCTGGAAACACCATATATTTT. It translates to CASTLGASGNTIYF. This rearrangement joins TRBV5-1 to TRBJ1-3; D unclear. Germline assignment: CDR1 SGHRS and CDR2 YFSETQ. The CDR3 totals 14 residues. V was shortened by 6 bases and J by 0 bases, with 10 bases between the two germline ends. The full variable domain, in which reference TRBV5-1 and TRBJ1-3 provide the parts outside the CDR3, is KAGVTQTPRYLIKTRGQQVTLSCSPISGHRSVSWYQQTPGQGLQFLFEYFSETQRNKGNFPGRFSGRQFSNSRSEMNVSTLELGDSALYLCASTLGASGNTIYFGEGSWLTVV.

This clonotype was recorded a few times. CDR3: CSAIGGRDTEAFF. The CDR3 nucleotides are TGCAGTGCTATCGGGGGGCGCGACACTGAAGCTTTCTTT. The J gene is TRBJ1-1, the V gene TRBV20-1; possible D gene TRBD1, 6 bases. Germline lookup yields CDR1 DFQATT and CDR2 SNEGSKA (reference sequence). V was pared by 4 bases and J by 3 bases, with 12 bases between. CDR3 length equals 13 residues.

This clonotype showed up many times. The chain couples TRBV10-3 to TRBJ2-3; D is undetermined. The CDR3 extends over 13 amino acids. V gave up 0 bases and J gave up 1 base, with 2 bases separating them. Germline lookup yields CDR1 ENHRY and CDR2 SYGVKD. The CDR3 DNA reads TGTGCCATCAGTGAGTCGGGCACAGATACGCAGTATTTT. It is translated as CAISESGTDTQYF.